This T cell receptor beta chain is drawn from a study of T cell changes during pregnancy in multiple sclerosis. Trimming took off 5 bases at V and 1 base at J, with 14 bases between the two ends. The CDR3 extends over 15 amino acids. CDR1 SEHNR and CDR2 FQNEAQ come from the germline V gene (reference sequence). The assay was immunoSEQ multiplex PCR, and TCRdb's table has in-frame clones only and misses some. The sample shows approximately 65,000 clones, over 80% of them seen only once. This clonotype originated in a female donor in good health, enrolled as a control in a pregnancy study. The input for sequencing was CD8+ T cells from peripheral blood mononuclear cells, taken in the third trimester of pregnancy. The J gene is TRBJ1-1, the V gene TRBV7-9, with D tentatively TRBD1 (5 bases). As DNA, the CDR3 is TGTGCCAGCAGCCAAAACCAGGGTACGAACACTGAAGCTTTCTTT. Translated, it gives CASSQNQGTNTEAFF. Full variable domain (remainder filled in from reference TRBV7-9 and TRBJ1-1): DTGVSQNPRHKITKRGQNVTFRCDPISEHNRLYWYRQTLGQGPEFLTYFQNEAQLEKSRLLSDRFSAERPKGSFSTLEIQRTEQGDSAMYLCASSQNQGTNTEAFFGQGTRLTVV.